One TCR beta chain is described in this entry. Its antigen remains unknown. Germline is not matched at one junction end, which may reflect a read error. The source of the sample is a study of post-analysis software for immune sequencing data. The study, taken as a whole, reports: In patients, TRBV5-6, TRBV5-1 and TRBV20-1 belonged to roughly five TRBV segments found more frequently than in controls.

Germline V gene lookup returns CDR1 ENHRY and CDR2 SYGVKD. The CDR3 has 15 residues. Unique molecular identifiers were carried by the TCR beta cDNA libraries. TCRdb passed the PCR reads through MiXCR, listing each CDR3 protein once. The table shows approximately 570,000 distinct CDR3 sequences, with roughly 46% occurring only once. What was sequenced was blood. The chain uses TRBV10-3 and TRBJ1-2; 8 bases are a match to TRBD1. The receptor's source is a girl between 10 and 17 years old with multiple sclerosis. The CDR3 loop reads CAIGEDRASIYGYTF. CDR3 DNA: TGTGCCATCGGTGAGGACAGGGCGTCGATCTATGGCTACACCTTC.